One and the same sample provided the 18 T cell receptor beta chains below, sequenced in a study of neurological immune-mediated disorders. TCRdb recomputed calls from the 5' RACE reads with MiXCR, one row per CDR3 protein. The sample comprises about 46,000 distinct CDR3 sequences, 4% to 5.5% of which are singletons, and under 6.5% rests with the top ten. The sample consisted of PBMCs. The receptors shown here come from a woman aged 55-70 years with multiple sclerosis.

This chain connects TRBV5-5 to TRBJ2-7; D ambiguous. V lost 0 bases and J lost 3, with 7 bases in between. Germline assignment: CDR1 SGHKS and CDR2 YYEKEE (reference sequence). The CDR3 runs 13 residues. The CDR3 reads CASSLEPRYEQYV. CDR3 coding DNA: TGTGCCAGCAGCTTGGAACCCCGCTACGAGCAGTACGTC.

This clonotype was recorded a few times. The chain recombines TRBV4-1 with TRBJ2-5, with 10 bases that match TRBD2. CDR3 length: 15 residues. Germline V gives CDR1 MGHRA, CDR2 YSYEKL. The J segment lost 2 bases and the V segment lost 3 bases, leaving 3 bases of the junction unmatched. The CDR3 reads CASSHGLADQETQYF. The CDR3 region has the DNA TGCGCCAGCAGCCATGGACTAGCGGATCAAGAGACCCAGTACTTC.

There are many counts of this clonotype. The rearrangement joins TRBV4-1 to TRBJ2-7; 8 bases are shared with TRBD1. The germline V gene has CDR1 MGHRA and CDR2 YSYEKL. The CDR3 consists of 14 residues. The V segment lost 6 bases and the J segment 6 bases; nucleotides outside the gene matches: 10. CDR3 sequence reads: CASSHGQGSGEQYV. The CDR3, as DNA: TGCGCCAGCAGTCATGGACAGGGAAGTGGCGAGCAGTACGTC.

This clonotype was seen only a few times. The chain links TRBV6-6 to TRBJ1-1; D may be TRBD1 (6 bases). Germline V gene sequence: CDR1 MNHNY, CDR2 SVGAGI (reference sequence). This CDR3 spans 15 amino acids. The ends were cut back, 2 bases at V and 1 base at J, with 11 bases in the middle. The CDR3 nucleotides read TGTGCCAGCAGTTACGCGGGACAACAGAACACTGAAGCTTTCTTT. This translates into CASSYAGQQNTEAFF.

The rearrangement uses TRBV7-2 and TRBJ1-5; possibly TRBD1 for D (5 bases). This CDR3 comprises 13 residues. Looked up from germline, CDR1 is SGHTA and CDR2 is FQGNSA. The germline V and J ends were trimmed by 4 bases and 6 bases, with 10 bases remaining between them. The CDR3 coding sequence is TGTGCCAGCAGCTACCGGGGGATTCAGCCCCAGCATTTT. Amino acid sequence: CASSYRGIQPQHF.

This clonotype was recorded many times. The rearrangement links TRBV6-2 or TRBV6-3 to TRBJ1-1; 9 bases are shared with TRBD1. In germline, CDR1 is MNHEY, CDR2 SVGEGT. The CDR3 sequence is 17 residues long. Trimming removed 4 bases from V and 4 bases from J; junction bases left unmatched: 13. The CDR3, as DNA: TGTGCCAGCAGTTCGCCCCCGGGACAGGGTTATGGCACTGAAGCTTTCTTT. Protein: CASSSPPGQGYGTEAFF.

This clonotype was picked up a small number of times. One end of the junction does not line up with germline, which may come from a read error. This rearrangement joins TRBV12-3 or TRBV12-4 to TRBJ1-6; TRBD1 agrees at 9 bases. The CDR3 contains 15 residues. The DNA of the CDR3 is TGTGCCAGCAGTCCCTACAGGGGGCGGCTTTCACCCCTCAACTTT. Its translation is CASSPYRGRLSPLNF.

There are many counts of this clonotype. DNA of the CDR3: TGTGCCAGCAGTTTGAGGGTGAACACTGAAGCTTTCTTT. The encoded protein is CASSLRVNTEAFF. This chain uses TRBV12-3 or TRBV12-4 with TRBJ1-1; D remains ambiguous. The V end was cut by 3 bases, the J end by 0 bases, with 5 bases between. The CDR3 consists of 13 residues.

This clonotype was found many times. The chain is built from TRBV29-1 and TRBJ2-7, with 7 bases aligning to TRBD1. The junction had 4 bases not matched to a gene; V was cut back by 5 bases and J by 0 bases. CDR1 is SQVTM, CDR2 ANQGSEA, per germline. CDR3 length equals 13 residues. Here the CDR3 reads CSVSGQSSYEQYF. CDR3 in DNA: TGCAGCGTTTCGGGACAGAGCTCCTACGAGCAGTACTTC.

The CDR3 loop is CASSYSLDRDGNNEQFF. The CDR3, as DNA: TGTGCCAGCAGTTACTCGTTGGACAGGGATGGGAACAATGAGCAGTTCTTC. The rearrangement links TRBV6-6 to TRBJ2-1; TRBD1 agrees at 8 bases. J was trimmed by 5 bases and V by 0 bases; bases with no gene match: 9. The CDR3 extends over 17 amino acids. In germline, CDR1 is MNHNY, CDR2 SVGAGI (reference sequence).

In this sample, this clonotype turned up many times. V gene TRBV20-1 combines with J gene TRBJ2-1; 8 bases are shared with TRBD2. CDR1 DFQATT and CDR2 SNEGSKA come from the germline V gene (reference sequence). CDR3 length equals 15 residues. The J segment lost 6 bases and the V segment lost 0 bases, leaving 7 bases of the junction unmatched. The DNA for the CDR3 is TGCAGTGCTAGAGATGGCGGGACTAGTTCCAATGAGCAGTTCTTC. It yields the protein CSARDGGTSSNEQFF.

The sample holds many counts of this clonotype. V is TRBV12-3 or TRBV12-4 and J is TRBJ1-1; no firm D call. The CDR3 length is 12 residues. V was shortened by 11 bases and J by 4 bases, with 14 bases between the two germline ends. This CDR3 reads CAGGIGSTEAFF. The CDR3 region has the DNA TGTGCCGGAGGGATTGGGTCCACTGAAGCTTTCTTT.

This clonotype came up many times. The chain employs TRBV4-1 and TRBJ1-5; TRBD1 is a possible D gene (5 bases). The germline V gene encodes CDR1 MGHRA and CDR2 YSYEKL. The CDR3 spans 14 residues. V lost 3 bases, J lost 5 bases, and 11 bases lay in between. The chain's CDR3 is CASSHTAGDQPQHF. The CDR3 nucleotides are TGCGCCAGCAGCCATACCGCGGGGGATCAGCCCCAGCATTTT.

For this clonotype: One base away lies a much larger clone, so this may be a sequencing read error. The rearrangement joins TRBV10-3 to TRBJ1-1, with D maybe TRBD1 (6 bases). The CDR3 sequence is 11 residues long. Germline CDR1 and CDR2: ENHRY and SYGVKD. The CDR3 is CATSKDSEDFF. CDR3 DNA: TGTGCCACCTCCAAGGACAGTGAAGATTTCTTT.

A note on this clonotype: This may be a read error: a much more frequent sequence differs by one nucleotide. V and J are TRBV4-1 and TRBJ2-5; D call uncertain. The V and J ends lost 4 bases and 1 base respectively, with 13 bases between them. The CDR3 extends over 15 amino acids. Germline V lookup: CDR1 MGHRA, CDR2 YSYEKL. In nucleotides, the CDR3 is TGCGCCAGCAGCCGCGCGAGTAGAGGCCAAGAGACCCAGTACTTC. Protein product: CASSRASRGQETQYF.

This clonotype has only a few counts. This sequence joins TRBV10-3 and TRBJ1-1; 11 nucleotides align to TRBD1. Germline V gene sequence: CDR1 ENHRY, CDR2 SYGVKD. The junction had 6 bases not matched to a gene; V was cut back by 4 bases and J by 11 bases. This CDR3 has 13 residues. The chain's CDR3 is CAISAGTGGSAFF. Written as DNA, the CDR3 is TGTGCCATCAGTGCCGGGACAGGGGGTAGCGCTTTCTTT.

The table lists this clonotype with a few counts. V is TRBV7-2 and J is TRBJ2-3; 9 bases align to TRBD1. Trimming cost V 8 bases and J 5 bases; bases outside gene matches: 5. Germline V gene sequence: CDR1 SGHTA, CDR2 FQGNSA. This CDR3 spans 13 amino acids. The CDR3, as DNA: TGTGCCAGCGCCCTGACAGGGGGAGATACGCAGTATTTT. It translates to CASALTGGDTQYF.

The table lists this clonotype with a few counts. For the CDR3, the DNA is TGCGCCAGCAGCCAAGTCGGGCGGGGGCCCACAGATACGCAGTATTTT. It specifies CASSQVGRGPTDTQYF. The chain has TRBV4-1 and TRBJ2-3; D perhaps matches TRBD2 (7 bases). Trimming removed 1 base from V and 2 bases from J, with 13 bases in between. This CDR3 comprises 16 residues. Germline assignment: CDR1 MGHRA and CDR2 YSYEKL.